This T cell receptor beta chain was sequenced in a study of response to subunit inactivated influenza vaccine. Study-wide results and limits: Each seasonal influenza vaccination, the authors suggested, recruits few new T cells.

This CDR3 contains 18 residues. Per the germline V gene, CDR1 is SGHAT and CDR2 is FQNNGV. With 5 bases clipped from V and 0 bases from J, the junction kept 15 bases outside the gene matches. TCRdb independently ran MiXCR on the RT-PCR reads; one entry per CDR3 protein. The sample lists more than 150,000 distinct CDR3 sequences, about 10% occurring once. For this clonotype: No antigen is known for it.

This chain connects TRBV11-2 to TRBJ2-7, with TRBD2 identical over 8 bases. The sample in question was non-naive T cells sorted from PBMCs, obtained on the day of vaccination. The sequence derives from a man aged 45-65 years who received an inactivated influenza vaccine. The CDR3 DNA follows: TGTGCCAGCAGCCGGGGGGGTGGCAGAGCGGGGTCCTCCTACGAGCAGTACTTC. Amino acids: CASSRGGGRAGSSYEQYF.